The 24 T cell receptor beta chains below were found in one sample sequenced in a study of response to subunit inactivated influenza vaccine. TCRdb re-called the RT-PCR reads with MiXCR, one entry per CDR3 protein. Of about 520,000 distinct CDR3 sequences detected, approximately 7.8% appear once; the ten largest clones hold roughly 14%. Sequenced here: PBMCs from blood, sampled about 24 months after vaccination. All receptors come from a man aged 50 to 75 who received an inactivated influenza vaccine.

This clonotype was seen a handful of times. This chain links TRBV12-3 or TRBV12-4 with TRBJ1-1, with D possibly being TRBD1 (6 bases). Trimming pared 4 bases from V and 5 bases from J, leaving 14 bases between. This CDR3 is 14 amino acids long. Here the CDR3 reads CASSSVGGPTEAFF. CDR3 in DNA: TGTGCCAGCAGTTCCGTGGGGGGGCCGACTGAAGCTTTCTTT.

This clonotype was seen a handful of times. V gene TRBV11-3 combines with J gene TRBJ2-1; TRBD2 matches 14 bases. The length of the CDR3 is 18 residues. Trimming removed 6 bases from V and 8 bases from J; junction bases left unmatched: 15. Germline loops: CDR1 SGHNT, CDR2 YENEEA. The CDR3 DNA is TGTGCCAGCAGGCGGGGACTAGCGGGAGCGGGAGGGGGATATGAGCAGTTCTTC. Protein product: CASRRGLAGAGGGYEQFF.

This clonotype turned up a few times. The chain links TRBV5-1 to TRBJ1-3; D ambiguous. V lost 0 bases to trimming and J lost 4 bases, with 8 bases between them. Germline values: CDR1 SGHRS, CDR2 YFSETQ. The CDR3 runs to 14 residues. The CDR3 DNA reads TGCGCCAGCAGCTTGGCCGTACAGGGAAACACCATATATTTT. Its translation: CASSLAVQGNTIYF.

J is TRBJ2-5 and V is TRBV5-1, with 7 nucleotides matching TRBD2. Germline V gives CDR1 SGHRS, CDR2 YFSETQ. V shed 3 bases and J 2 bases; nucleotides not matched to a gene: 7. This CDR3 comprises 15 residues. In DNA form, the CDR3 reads TGCGCCAGCAGCTGGGTAGCGGGCCTACAAGAGACCCAGTACTTC. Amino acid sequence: CASSWVAGLQETQYF.

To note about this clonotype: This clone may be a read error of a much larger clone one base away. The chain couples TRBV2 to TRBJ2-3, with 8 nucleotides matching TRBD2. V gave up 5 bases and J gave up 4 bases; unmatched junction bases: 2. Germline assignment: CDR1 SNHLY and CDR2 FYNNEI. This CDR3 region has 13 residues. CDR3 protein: CASSSGSPDTQYF. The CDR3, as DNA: TGTGCCAGCAGTAGCGGGAGCCCAGATACGCAGTATTTT.

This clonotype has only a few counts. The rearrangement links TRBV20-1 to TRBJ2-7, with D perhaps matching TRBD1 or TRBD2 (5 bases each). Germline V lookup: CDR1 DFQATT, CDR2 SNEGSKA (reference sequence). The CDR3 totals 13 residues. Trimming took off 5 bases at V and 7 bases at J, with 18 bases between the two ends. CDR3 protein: CSAPKGTRLEQYF. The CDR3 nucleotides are TGCAGTGCTCCCAAGGGGACCCGACTTGAGCAGTACTTC.

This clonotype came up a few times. The CDR3 region has the DNA TGTGCCAGCAGTTCCGGGACAGTTCCGTGGGAGCAGTACTTC. It is translated as CASSSGTVPWEQYF. V gene TRBV12-3 or TRBV12-4 combines with J gene TRBJ2-7; 7 bases match TRBD1. V gave up 4 bases and J gave up 7 bases; unmatched junction bases: 10. The CDR3 is made up of 14 amino acids.

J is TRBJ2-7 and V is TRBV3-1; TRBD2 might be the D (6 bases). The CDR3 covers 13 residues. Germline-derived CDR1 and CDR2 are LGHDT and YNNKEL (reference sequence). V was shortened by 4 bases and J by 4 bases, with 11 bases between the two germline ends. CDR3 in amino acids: CASSRKAGYEQYF. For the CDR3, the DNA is TGTGCCAGCAGCCGAAAGGCGGGGTACGAGCAGTACTTC.

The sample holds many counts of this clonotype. The CDR3 loop reads CASSLLGLNEQFF. In nucleotides, the CDR3 is TGTGCCAGCAGCTTACTGGGGCTCAATGAGCAGTTCTTC. The rearrangement joins TRBV7-9 to TRBJ2-1; possibly TRBD1 for D (5 bases). The germline V gene encodes CDR1 SEHNR and CDR2 FQNEAQ (reference sequence). Deletions cut 2 bases from V and 6 bases from J, with 8 bases between. The CDR3 runs 13 residues.

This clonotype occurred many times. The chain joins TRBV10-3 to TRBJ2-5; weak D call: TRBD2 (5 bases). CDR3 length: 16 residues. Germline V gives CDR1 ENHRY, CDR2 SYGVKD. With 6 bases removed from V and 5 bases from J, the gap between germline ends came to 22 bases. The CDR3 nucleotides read TGTGCCATCAGCGATATGGGATCGGGGAGAAGTGAGACCCAGTACTTC. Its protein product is CAISDMGSGRSETQYF.

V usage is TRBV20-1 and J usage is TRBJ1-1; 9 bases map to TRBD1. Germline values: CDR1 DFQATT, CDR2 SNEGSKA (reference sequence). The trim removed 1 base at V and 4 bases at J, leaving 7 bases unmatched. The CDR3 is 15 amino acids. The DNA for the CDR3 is TGCAGTGCTAGAGGACAGGGGGGTTTGAGCACTGAAGCTTTCTTT. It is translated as CSARGQGGLSTEAFF.

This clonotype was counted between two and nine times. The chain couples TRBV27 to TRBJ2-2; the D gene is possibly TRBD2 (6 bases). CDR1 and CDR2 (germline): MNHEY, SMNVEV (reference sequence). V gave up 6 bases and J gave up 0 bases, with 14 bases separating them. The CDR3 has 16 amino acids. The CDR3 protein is CASSAVGGANTGELFF. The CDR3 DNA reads TGTGCCAGCAGCGCCGTCGGCGGGGCGAACACCGGGGAGCTGTTTTTT.

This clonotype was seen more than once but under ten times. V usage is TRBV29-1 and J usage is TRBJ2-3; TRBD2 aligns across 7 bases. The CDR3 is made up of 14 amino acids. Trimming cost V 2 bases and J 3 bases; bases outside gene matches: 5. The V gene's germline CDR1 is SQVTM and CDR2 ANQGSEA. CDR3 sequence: CSVESVGGTDTQYF. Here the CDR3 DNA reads TGCAGCGTTGAATCCGTGGGAGGGACAGATACGCAGTATTTT.

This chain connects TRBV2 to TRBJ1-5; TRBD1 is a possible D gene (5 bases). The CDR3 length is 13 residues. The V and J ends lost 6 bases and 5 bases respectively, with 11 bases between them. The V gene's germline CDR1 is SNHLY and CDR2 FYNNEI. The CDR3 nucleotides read TGTGCCAGCAGGGCCAGGGAAGATCAGCCCCAGCATTTT. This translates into CASRAREDQPQHF. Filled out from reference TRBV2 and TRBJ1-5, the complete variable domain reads EPEVTQTPSHQVTQMGQEVILRCVPISNHLYFYWYRQILGQKVEFLVSFYNNEISEKSEIFDDQFSVERPDGSNFTLKIRSTKLEDSAMYFCASRAREDQPQHFGDGTRLSIL.

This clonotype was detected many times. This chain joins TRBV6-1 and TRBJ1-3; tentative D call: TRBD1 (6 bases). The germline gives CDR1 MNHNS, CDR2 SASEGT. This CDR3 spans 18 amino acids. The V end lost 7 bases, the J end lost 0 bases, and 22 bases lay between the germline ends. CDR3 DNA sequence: TGTGCCAGCAAGAGCGACAGGTTGACGGTTGACTCTGGAAACACCATATATTTT. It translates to CASKSDRLTVDSGNTIYF.

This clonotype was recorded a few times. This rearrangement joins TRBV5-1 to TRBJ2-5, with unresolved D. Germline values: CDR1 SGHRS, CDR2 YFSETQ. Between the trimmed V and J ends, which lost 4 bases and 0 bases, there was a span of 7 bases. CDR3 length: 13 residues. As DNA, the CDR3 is TGCGCCAGCAGCCCCACAAACCAAGAGACCCAGTACTTC. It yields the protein CASSPTNQETQYF.

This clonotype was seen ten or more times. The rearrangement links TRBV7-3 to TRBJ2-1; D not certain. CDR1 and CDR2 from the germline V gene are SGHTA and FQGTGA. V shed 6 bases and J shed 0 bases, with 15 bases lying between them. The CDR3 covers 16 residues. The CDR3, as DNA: TGTGCCAGCAGGGGTGAGGACCAGTCCTCCTACAATGAGCAGTTCTTC. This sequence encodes CASRGEDQSSYNEQFF.

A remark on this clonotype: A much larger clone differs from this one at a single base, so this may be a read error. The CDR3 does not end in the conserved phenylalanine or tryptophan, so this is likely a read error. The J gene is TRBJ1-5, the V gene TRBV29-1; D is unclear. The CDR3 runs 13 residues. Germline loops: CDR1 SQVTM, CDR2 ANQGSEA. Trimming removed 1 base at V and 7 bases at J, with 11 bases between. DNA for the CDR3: TGCAGCGTTGAAGGGAGGGCGGGCCAGCCCCAGCATTCT. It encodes CSVEGRAGQPQHS.

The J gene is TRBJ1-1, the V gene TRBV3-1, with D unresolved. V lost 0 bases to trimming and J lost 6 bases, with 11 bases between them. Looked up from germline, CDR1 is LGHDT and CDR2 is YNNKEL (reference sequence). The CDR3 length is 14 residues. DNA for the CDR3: TGTGCCAGCAGCCAAGATTTGTGGGAATCTGAAGCTTTCTTT. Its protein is CASSQDLWESEAFF.

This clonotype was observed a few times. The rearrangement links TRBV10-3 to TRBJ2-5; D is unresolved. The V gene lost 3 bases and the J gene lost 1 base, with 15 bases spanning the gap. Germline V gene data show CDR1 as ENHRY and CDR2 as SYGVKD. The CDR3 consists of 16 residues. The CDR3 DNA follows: TGTGCCATCAGTGATTCCGGGTGGAAGTCCCAAGAGACCCAGTACTTC. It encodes CAISDSGWKSQETQYF.

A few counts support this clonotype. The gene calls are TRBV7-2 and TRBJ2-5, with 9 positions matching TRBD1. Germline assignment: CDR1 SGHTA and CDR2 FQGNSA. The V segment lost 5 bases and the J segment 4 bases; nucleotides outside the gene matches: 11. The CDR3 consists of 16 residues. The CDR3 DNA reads TGTGCCAGCAGCGCCTGGGTGACAGGGGGTTTAGAGACCCAGTACTTC. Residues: CASSAWVTGGLETQYF.

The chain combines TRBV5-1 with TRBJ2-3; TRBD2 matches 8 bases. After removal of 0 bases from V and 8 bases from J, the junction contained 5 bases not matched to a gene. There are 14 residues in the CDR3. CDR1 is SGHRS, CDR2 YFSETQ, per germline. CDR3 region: CASSLDRAGGTQYF. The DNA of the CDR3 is TGCGCCAGCAGCTTGGACCGTGCGGGGGGTACGCAGTATTTT.

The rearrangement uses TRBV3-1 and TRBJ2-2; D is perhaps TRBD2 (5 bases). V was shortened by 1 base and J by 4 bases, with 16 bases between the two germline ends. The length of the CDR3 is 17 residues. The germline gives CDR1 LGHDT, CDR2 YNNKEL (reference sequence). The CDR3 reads CASSQGTRGWSTGELFF. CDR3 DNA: TGTGCCAGCAGCCAAGGTACCCGGGGATGGAGCACCGGGGAGCTGTTTTTT.

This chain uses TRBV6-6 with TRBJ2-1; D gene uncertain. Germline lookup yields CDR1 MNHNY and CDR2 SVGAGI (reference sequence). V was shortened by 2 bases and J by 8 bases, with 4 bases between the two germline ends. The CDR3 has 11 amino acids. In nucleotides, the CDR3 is TGTGCCAGCAGTTACAATTATGAGCAGTTCTTC. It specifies CASSYNYEQFF.